These 21 T cell receptor beta chains originate from one sample sequenced in a study of CD8+ T cells in alopecia areata. Following RNA extraction, reverse transcription yielded cDNA that acted as the sequencing template. TCRdb's copy holds only in-frame clones and misses some; the assay was immunoSEQ multiplex PCR. This sample has roughly 280,000 clones, with approximately 60% found just once. Indicated treatment: oral pan-JAK inhibitor, 5-10 mg twice daily. The sequences come from CD4+ T cells sorted from blood, collected around week 53, from a patient treated with tofacitinib. Receptors were obtained from a human donor with alopecia areata.

This clone was recorded a few times. The rearrangement joins TRBV6-5 to TRBJ1-2, with a possible D match to TRBD1 (6 bases). Looked up from germline, CDR1 is MNHEY and CDR2 is SVGAGI. The CDR3 sequence is 13 residues long. The V end was cut by 5 bases, the J end by 4 bases, with 11 bases between. In nucleotides, the CDR3 is TGTGCCAGCAGTGAACAGGGTGTCTATGGCTACACCTTC. Amino acid sequence: CASSEQGVYGYTF.

The chain combines TRBV5-4 with TRBJ1-1; D ambiguous. Trimming stripped 0 bases from V and 1 base from J, with 10 bases between. The CDR3 sequence is 15 residues long. Germline assignment: CDR1 SGHNT and CDR2 YYREEE (reference sequence). This chain's CDR3 is CASSLGATSNTEAFF. The CDR3 DNA follows: TGTGCCAGCAGCTTGGGGGCCACCTCGAACACTGAAGCTTTCTTT. The full variable domain, completed using reference TRBV5-4 and TRBJ1-1, is ETGVTQSPTHLIKTRGQQVTLRCSSQSGHNTVSWYQQALGQGPQFIFQYYREEENGRGNFPPRFSGLQFPNYSSELNVNALELDDSALYLCASSLGATSNTEAFFGQGTRLTVV.

V usage is TRBV5-1 and J usage is TRBJ2-1, with D unresolved. CDR3 length: 13 residues. Trimming took 4 bases from V and 8 from J, leaving 13 bases between them. CDR1 is SGHRS and CDR2 is YFSETQ in the germline V gene. CDR3 residues: CASSPSRVHEQFF. The CDR3 DNA reads TGCGCCAGCAGCCCTTCCCGGGTACATGAGCAGTTCTTC. Supplemented by reference TRBV5-1 and TRBJ2-1, the full variable domain reads KAGVTQTPRYLIKTRGQQVTLSCSPISGHRSVSWYQQTPGQGLQFLFEYFSETQRNKGNFPGRFSGRQFSNSRSEMNVSTLELGDSALYLCASSPSRVHEQFFGPGTRLTVL.

This clone was recorded a few times. V gene TRBV4-2 combines with J gene TRBJ1-2; no clear D. The V and J ends lost 0 bases and 7 bases respectively, with 18 bases between them. This CDR3 contains 16 residues. The germline CDR1 and CDR2 sequences are LGHNA and YNFKEQ. In DNA form, the CDR3 reads TGTGCCAGCAGCCAAGAGGGCACTGGGATTTGGGTTGGCTACACCTTC. Translating it yields CASSQEGTGIWVGYTF.

There are a few counts of this clone. The chain recombines TRBV30 with TRBJ1-1; a weak D match, TRBD1 (6 bases). This CDR3 has 11 residues. The V end lost 7 bases, the J end lost 1 base, and 7 bases lay between the germline ends. Germline V lookup: CDR1 GTSNPN, CDR2 SVGIG (reference sequence). The CDR3 DNA sequence: TGTGCCTCCAGGGGGAACACTGAAGCTTTCTTT. As protein: CASRGNTEAFF.

Only a few counts were recorded for this clone. The CDR3 DNA reads as TGTGCCTGGAGCCAATGGGGGGGCATGAACACTGAAGCTTTCTTT. Its protein is CAWSQWGGMNTEAFF. This chain connects TRBV30 to TRBJ1-1; weak D call: TRBD1 (6 bases). This CDR3 is built from 15 residues. Looked up from germline, CDR1 is GTSNPN and CDR2 is SVGIG (reference sequence). Trimming took off 3 bases at V and 0 bases at J, with 14 bases between the two ends.

The chain is built from TRBV29-1 and TRBJ2-5; D remains ambiguous. CDR3 length equals 10 residues. Per germline, CDR1 SQVTM and CDR2 ANQGSEA. The germline V and J ends were trimmed by 3 bases and 13 bases, with 12 bases remaining between them. Here the CDR3 reads CSVDQGPGYF. In DNA, the CDR3 is TGCAGCGTTGATCAAGGCCCGGGGTACTTC.

The chain uses TRBV4-2 and TRBJ2-3; the D gene is possibly TRBD2 (6 bases). CDR1 is LGHNA, CDR2 YNFKEQ, per germline. The CDR3 runs to 15 residues. V was clipped by 3 bases and J by 1 base, with 11 bases between them. The CDR3 reads CASSHPSGGTDTQYF. As DNA, the CDR3 is TGTGCCAGCAGCCACCCCTCGGGGGGCACAGATACGCAGTATTTT.

This chain connects TRBV6-6 to TRBJ1-1; D remains ambiguous. V lost 1 base to trimming and J lost 0 bases, with 3 bases between them. This CDR3 is 13 amino acids long. Germline CDR1 is MNHNY and CDR2 is SVGAGI (reference sequence). CDR3 sequence reads: CASSYFMNTEAFF. The CDR3 nucleotides are TGTGCCAGCAGTTACTTCATGAACACTGAAGCTTTCTTT.

This chain links TRBV5-1 with TRBJ2-2; D unresolved. Trimming stripped 6 bases from V and 3 bases from J, with 9 bases between. The CDR3 contains 13 residues. Germline V gives CDR1 SGHRS, CDR2 YFSETQ. CDR3 sequence: CASTSGYTGELFF. CDR3 bases: TGCGCCAGCACATCCGGTTACACCGGGGAGCTGTTTTTT. Combining the CDR3 with reference TRBV5-1 and TRBJ2-2 gives the whole variable domain KAGVTQTPRYLIKTRGQQVTLSCSPISGHRSVSWYQQTPGQGLQFLFEYFSETQRNKGNFPGRFSGRQFSNSRSEMNVSTLELGDSALYLCASTSGYTGELFFGEGSRLTVL.

CDR3 nucleotide sequence: TGTGCCAGCATGACTCCGTACACCGGGGAGCTGTTTTTT. Translation: CASMTPYTGELFF. The chain links TRBV27 to TRBJ2-2; no clear D gene. CDR1 is MNHEY, CDR2 SMNVEV, per germline (reference sequence). The CDR3 loop spans 13 amino acids. Deletions cut 7 bases from V and 3 bases from J, with 9 bases between.

This clone was observed a few times. This sample also contains other DNA sequences that code for the same CDR3. The chain joins TRBV30 to TRBJ1-3, with D unclear. CDR3 length: 12 residues. Trimming shortened V by 0 bases and J by 0 bases, and 0 bases separated the two germline ends. The V gene's germline CDR1 is GTSNPN and CDR2 SVGIG (reference sequence). The CDR3 protein is CAWSVSGNTIYF. In nucleotides, the CDR3 is TGTGCCTGGAGTGTCTCTGGAAACACCATATATTTT.

This clone showed up just once. The same CDR3 arises from other DNA sequences in this sample as well. The chain joins TRBV29-1 to TRBJ1-2, with a possible D match to TRBD1 (6 bases). V lost 4 bases and J 8 bases, leaving 11 bases between the germline ends. CDR3 length: 11 residues. Germline assignment: CDR1 SQVTM and CDR2 ANQGSEA. DNA for the CDR3: TGCAGCGTTGGTACAGGGAACGGCTACACCTTC. Its translation is CSVGTGNGYTF. The whole variable domain, filled in from reference TRBV29-1 and TRBJ1-2, reads SAVISQKPSRDICQRGTSLTIQCQVDSQVTMMFWYRQQPGQSLTLIATANQGSEATYESGFVIDKFPISRPNLTFSTLTVSNMSPEDSSIYLCSVGTGNGYTFGSGTRLTVV.

The J gene is TRBJ2-1, the V gene TRBV6-5, with 7 positions matching TRBD2. Per germline, CDR1 MNHEY and CDR2 SVGAGI. J was trimmed by 11 bases and V by 9 bases; bases with no gene match: 4. The CDR3 consists of 10 residues. Here the CDR3 reads CARGGRKQFF. CDR3 nucleotide sequence: TGTGCCAGGGGGGGGAGGAAGCAGTTCTTC.

This clone was observed a handful of times. V usage is TRBV14 and J usage is TRBJ2-2; D is uncertain. V was cut by 1 base and J by 8 bases, with 8 bases left in between. The CDR3 totals 13 residues. Germline V gives CDR1 SGHDN, CDR2 FVKESK. In DNA, the CDR3 is TGTGCCAGCAGCCAAGTCCGGTTTGGGGAGCTGTTTTTT. Encoded protein: CASSQVRFGELFF. Supplemented by reference TRBV14 and TRBJ2-2, the full variable domain reads EAGVTQFPSHSVIEKGQTVTLRCDPISGHDNLYWYRRVMGKEIKFLLHFVKESKQDESGMPNNRFLAERTGGTYSTLKVQPAELEDSGVYFCASSQVRFGELFFGEGSRLTVL.

V and J are TRBV19 and TRBJ1-6, with D possibly being TRBD1 (6 bases). CDR1 and CDR2 from the germline V gene are LNHDA and SQIVND (reference sequence). V was pared by 7 bases and J by 6 bases, with 13 bases between. This CDR3 spans 14 amino acids. As DNA, the CDR3 is TGTGCCAGTAATACGGGACAAACTAATTCACCCCTCCACTTT. It specifies CASNTGQTNSPLHF.

The rearrangement links TRBV30 to TRBJ1-6; 11 positions match TRBD1. The CDR3 is 15 amino acids. CDR1 and CDR2 (germline): GTSNPN, SVGIG (reference sequence). V was clipped by 0 bases and J by 6 bases; unmatched bases: 1. Here the CDR3 reads CAWSVGTGGNSPLHF. For the CDR3, the DNA is TGTGCCTGGAGTGTCGGGACAGGGGGTAATTCACCCCTCCACTTT.

The chain joins TRBV9 to TRBJ1-1; a possible D gene is TRBD1 (5 bases). Trimming took off 4 bases at V and 0 bases at J, with 10 bases between the two ends. The germline V gene encodes CDR1 SGDLS and CDR2 YYNGEE. The CDR3 spans 14 residues. The CDR3 sequence: CASSPRAMNTEAFF. The CDR3 DNA reads as TGTGCCAGCAGCCCCAGGGCGATGAACACTGAAGCTTTCTTT.

This clone was recorded at least ten times. The chain recombines TRBV2 with TRBJ1-2, with TRBD1 as a possible D gene (6 bases). The V and J ends lost 3 bases and 6 bases respectively, with 14 bases between them. Germline V lookup: CDR1 SNHLY, CDR2 FYNNEI. The CDR3 extends over 14 amino acids. In nucleotides, the CDR3 is TGTGCCAGCAGTGAGAGGCAGGGGTCGGATGGCTACACCTTC. Its protein is CASSERQGSDGYTF.

The table lists this clone with a few counts. This chain uses TRBV25-1 with TRBJ2-3; 7 bases fit TRBD1. This CDR3 is 13 amino acids long. With 8 bases clipped from V and 3 bases from J, the junction kept 5 bases outside the gene matches. CDR1 and CDR2 (germline): MGHDK, SYGVNS. The CDR3 loop reads CASGTDLTDTQYF. In nucleotides, the CDR3 is TGTGCCAGCGGGACAGATTTAACAGATACGCAGTATTTT.

The genes are TRBV29-1 and TRBJ2-2; no clear D gene. CDR1 is SQVTM, CDR2 ANQGSEA, per germline. The CDR3 totals 13 residues. Deletions cut 4 bases from V and 4 bases from J, with 10 bases between. Written as DNA, the CDR3 is TGCAGCGTTGTTTATAGATCCACCGGGGAGCTGTTTTTT. Protein: CSVVYRSTGELFF.